This TCR beta chain was sequenced in a study of T cell responses to AZD1222 COVID-19 vaccine. Study observations and caveats: The study identified only six AZD1222 recipients as seropositive at baseline.

Repertoires were generated with immunoSEQ multiplex PCR, while TCRdb's copy carries only in-frame clones and drops some. The sample includes roughly 99,000 clones, about 90% of them seen just once. For this clone: What it binds is not known.

The CDR3 covers 15 residues. The germline V and J ends were trimmed by 3 bases and 0 bases, with 8 bases remaining between them. Germline lookup yields CDR1 ENHRY and CDR2 SYGVKD. This clonotype originated in an adult in good health. The genes are TRBV10-3 and TRBJ2-2; TRBD1 is a possible D gene (5 bases). Sequenced here: peripheral blood, sampled on day 0 of AZD1222 vaccination. The CDR3 DNA follows: TGTGCCATCAGTGACGACAGTTCGAACACCGGGGAGCTGTTTTTT. This codes for CAISDDSSNTGELFF.